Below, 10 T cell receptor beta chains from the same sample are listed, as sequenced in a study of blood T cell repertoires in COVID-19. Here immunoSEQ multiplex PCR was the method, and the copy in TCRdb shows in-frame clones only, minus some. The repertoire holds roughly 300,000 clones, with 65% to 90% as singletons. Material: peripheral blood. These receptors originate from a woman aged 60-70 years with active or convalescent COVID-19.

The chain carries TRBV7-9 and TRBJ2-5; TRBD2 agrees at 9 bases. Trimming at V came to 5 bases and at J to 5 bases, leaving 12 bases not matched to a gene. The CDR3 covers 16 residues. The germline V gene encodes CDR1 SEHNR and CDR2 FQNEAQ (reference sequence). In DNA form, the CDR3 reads TGTGCCAGCAGCCCCCGCCTTGGCGGGGGGGAGGAGACCCAGTACTTC. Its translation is CASSPRLGGGEETQYF.

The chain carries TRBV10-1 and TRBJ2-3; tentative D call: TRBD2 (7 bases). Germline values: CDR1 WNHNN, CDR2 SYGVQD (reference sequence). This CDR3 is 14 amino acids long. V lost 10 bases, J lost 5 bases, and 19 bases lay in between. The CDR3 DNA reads TGCGCCACCCGACCGGGGGGCGGATTAGATACGCAGTATTTT. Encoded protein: CATRPGGGLDTQYF.

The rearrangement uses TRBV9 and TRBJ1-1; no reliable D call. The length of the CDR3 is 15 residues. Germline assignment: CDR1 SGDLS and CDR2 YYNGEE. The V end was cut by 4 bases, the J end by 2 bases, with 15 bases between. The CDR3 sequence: CASSPSGSRNTEAFF. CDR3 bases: TGTGCCAGCAGCCCTTCGGGGAGCCGAAACACTGAAGCTTTCTTT.

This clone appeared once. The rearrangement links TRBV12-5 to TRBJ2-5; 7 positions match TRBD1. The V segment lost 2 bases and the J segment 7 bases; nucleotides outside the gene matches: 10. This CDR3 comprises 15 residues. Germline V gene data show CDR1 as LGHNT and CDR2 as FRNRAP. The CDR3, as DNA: TGTGCTAGTGGTTTGCTAGGGGGCCCACCGGGGACCCAGTACTTC. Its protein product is CASGLLGGPPGTQYF. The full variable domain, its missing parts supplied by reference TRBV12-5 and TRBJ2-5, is DARVTQTPRHKVTEMGQEVTMRCQPILGHNTVFWYRQTMMQGLELLAYFRNRAPLDDSGMPKDRFSAEMPDATLATLKIQPSEPRDSAVYFCASGLLGGPPGTQYFGPGTRLLVL.

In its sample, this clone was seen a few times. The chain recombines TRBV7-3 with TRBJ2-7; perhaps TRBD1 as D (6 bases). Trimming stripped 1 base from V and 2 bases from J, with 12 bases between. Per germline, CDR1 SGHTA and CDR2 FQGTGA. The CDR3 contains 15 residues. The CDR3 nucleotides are TGTGCCAGCAGCTTAAGTACAGGGAGCACCTACGAGCAGTACTTC. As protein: CASSLSTGSTYEQYF.

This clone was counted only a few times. CDR3 sequence reads: CASSYARGGVAFF. The CDR3 region has the DNA TGTGCCAGCAGTTACGCCAGGGGCGGAGTAGCTTTCTTT. The chain links TRBV6-5 to TRBJ1-1; possibly TRBD1 for D (6 bases). This CDR3 is built from 13 residues. Germline CDR1 and CDR2: MNHEY and SVGAGI. V lost 2 bases and J 10 bases, leaving 14 bases between the germline ends.

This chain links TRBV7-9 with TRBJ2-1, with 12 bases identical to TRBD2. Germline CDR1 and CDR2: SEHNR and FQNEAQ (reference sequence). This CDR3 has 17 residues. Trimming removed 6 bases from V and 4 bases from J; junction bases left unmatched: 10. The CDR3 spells CASSSRGLAGRYNEQFF. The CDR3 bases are TGTGCCAGCAGTTCCAGAGGACTAGCGGGGCGTTACAATGAGCAGTTCTTC. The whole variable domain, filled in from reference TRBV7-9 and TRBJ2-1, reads DTGVSQNPRHKITKRGQNVTFRCDPISEHNRLYWYRQTLGQGPEFLTYFQNEAQLEKSRLLSDRFSAERPKGSFSTLEIQRTEQGDSAMYLCASSSRGLAGRYNEQFFGPGTRLTVL.

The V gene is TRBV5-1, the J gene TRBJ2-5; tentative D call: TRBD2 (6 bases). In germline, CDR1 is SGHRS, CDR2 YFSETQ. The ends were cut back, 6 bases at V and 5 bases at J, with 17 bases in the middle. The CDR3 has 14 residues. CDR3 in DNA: TGCGCCAGCAACCAGGGAGGTCGTGGTGAGACCCAGTACTTC. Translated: CASNQGGRGETQYF.

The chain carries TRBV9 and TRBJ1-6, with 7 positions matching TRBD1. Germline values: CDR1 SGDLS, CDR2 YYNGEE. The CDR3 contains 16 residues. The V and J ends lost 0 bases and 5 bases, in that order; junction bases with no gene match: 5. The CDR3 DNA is TGTGCCAGCAGCGTAGGGACAGGCGCGAATAATTCACCCCTCCACTTT. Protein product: CASSVGTGANNSPLHF.

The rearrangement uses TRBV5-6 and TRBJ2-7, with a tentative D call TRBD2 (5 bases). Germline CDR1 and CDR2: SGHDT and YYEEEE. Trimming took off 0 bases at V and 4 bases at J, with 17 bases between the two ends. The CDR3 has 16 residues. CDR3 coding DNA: TGTGCCAGCAGCTTGGCCGGGGTAGGGATTGGATACGAGCAGTACTTC. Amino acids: CASSLAGVGIGYEQYF.